The following is a TCR beta chain sequence with its context. Its antigen is undetermined. J gave up 4 bases and V 2 bases, and 3 bases lay outside the gene matches. CDR3 length: 17 amino acids. Germline V gene sequence: CDR1 KGHDR, CDR2 SFDVKD. The data were taken from a study of CD8 T cells in ankylosing spondylitis. The study's findings and limits: Previously reported in reactive arthritis synovial fluid and blood were some of the motif variants. In ankylosing spondylitis blood, a motif of several highly homologous TCR beta variants appeared characteristic. The clones that were linked to disease were reported to be significantly enriched in matched synovial fluid samples from ankylosing spondylitis patients. CD8+ by phenotype, disease-linked clones were relatively rare in peripheral blood.

Using quantitative 5'-RACE with molecular barcodes, the authors made TCR beta libraries. TCRdb re-called the 5' RACE reads through MiXCR, storing one row per CDR3 protein. Altogether about 500,000 distinct CDR3 sequences are present, about an eighth being singletons, with the ten largest covering 6.8%. The TCR sequence derives from a male donor with ankylosing spondylitis. The chain employs TRBV24-1 and TRBJ2-1, with 14 bases fitting TRBD2. The specimen was blood, either unsorted or a sorted T cell fraction (not recorded which). CDR3 sequence: CATSDWTSGRLYNEQFF. The CDR3, as DNA: TGTGCCACCAGTGATTGGACTAGCGGGAGGCTATACAATGAGCAGTTCTTC.